This TCR beta chain was captured in a study of cytomegalovirus exposure and HLA in healthy donors. Whole-study results and caveats: Researchers had no immune exposure information except CMV serostatus available. One variant, a missense change in DCLRE1C, was linked in a later analysis to TCR beta V- and J-gene trimming. Versus the approximately 700-donor mean, an Asian-associated ancestry cluster reportedly showed fewer N-insertions in a later analysis.

PCR employed 60 Vbeta and 13 Jbeta primers. TCRdb's table, derived via immunoSEQ multiplex PCR, lists solely in-frame clones and lacks some. The table records around 86,000 clones, about 8% of them present only once. Turning to this clone: The antigen remains undetermined.

The V segment lost 3 bases and the J segment 4 bases; nucleotides outside the gene matches: 4. The V gene's germline CDR1 is SGHNT and CDR2 YYREEE (reference sequence). The CDR3 loop spans 14 amino acids. The specimen was PBMCs. This sequence was found in a man aged 45-60 years in good health and CMV-seronegative. V is TRBV5-4 and J is TRBJ2-7; TRBD2 matches at 10 bases. The CDR3 spells CASSSEREGYEQYF. CDR3 nucleotide sequence: TGTGCCAGCAGCTCCGAGCGGGAGGGGTACGAGCAGTACTTC.